The present TCR beta chain was sequenced within a study of OX40 agonist ivuxolimab in advanced cancers. In the study overall: Ivuxolimab was administered intravenously to patients at 0.01 to 10 mg/kg every 2 weeks.

Generated by immunoSEQ multiplex PCR, the TCRdb table keeps only in-frame clones and is missing some. The data hold approximately 22,000 clones, with more than 70% observed a single time. The germline V gene has CDR1 MNHNS and CDR2 SASEGT. Trimming stripped 5 bases from V and 1 base from J, with 8 bases between. The CDR3 covers 13 residues. The clonotype comes from an adult with an advanced solid tumor such as melanoma, head and neck, liver or kidney cancer. The chain links TRBV6-1 to TRBJ1-1; unclear D gene. The specimen was CD4+ or CD8+ T cells sorted from blood, collected in a trial of the OX40 agonist ivuxolimab. The CDR3: CASSPRQNTEAFF. The CDR3 DNA is TGTGCCAGCAGTCCTCGACAGAACACTGAAGCTTTCTTT.